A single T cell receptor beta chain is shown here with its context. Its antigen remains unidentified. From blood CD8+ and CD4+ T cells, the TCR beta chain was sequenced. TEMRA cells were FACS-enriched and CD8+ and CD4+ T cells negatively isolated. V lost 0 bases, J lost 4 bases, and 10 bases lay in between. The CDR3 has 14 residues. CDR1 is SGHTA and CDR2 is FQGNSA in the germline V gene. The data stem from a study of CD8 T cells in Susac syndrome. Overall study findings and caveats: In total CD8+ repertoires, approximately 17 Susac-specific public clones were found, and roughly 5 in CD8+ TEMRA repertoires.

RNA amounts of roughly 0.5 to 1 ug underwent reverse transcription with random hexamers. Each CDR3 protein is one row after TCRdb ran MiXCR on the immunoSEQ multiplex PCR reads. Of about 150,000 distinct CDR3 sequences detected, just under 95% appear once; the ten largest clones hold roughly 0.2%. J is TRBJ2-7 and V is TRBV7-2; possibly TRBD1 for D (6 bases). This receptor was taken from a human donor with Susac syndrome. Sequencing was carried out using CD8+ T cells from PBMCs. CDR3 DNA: TGTGCCAGCAGCTTAGCGGGACAACGGTACGAGCAGTACTTC. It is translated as CASSLAGQRYEQYF.